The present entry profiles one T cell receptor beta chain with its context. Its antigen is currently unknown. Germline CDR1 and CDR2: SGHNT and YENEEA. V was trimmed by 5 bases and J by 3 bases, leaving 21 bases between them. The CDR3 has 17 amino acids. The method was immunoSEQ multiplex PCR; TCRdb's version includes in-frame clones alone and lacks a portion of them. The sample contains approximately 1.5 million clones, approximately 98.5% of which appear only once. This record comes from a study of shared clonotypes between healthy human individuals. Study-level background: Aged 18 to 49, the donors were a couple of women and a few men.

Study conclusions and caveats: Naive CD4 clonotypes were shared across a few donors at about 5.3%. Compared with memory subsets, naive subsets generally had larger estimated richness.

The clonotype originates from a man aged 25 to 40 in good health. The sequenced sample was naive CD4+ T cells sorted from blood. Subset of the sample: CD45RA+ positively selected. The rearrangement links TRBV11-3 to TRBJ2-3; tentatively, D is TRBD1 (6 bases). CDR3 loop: CASSPRSGTSKTDTQYF. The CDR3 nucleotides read TGTGCCAGCAGCCCTAGATCCGGGACAAGTAAAACAGATACGCAGTATTTT. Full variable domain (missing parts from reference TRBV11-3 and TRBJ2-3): EAGVVQSPRYKIIEKKQPVAFWCNPISGHNTLYWYLQNLGQGPELLIRYENEEAVDDSQLPKDRFSAERLKGVDSTLKIQPAELGDSAVYLCASSPRSGTSKTDTQYFGPGTRLTVL.